This TCR beta chain was obtained from a study of early T cells in non-severe SARS-CoV-2 infection. In the study overall: Sequencing was performed on bulk RNA from unsorted whole blood, leaving chains unpaired. Overall study results and limits: VDJdb-based matching was biased toward anti-spike CD8 responses and missed private and CD4 specificities.

Concerning this clonotype: The antigen remains unidentified.

V was clipped by 8 bases and J by 2 bases, with 13 bases between them. Germline V gene sequence: CDR1 SQVTM, CDR2 ANQGSEA. The CDR3 runs 13 residues. Individually, cDNA molecules had unique molecular identifiers attached to them. TCRdb passed the 5' RACE reads through MiXCR, listing each CDR3 protein once. The sample lists more than 65,000 distinct CDR3 sequences, about 4.6% occurring once. The chain links TRBV29-1 to TRBJ1-5, with no clear D. The source of this sequence is an adult who was a healthcare worker with PCR-confirmed SARS-CoV-2 infection or an uninfected control (not recorded which). The donor label of this sample is uncertain. Sequenced material: whole blood, taken at baseline. CDR3 loop: CSYKEVGNQPQHF. DNA of the CDR3: TGCAGCTACAAGGAGGTTGGCAATCAGCCCCAGCATTTT.